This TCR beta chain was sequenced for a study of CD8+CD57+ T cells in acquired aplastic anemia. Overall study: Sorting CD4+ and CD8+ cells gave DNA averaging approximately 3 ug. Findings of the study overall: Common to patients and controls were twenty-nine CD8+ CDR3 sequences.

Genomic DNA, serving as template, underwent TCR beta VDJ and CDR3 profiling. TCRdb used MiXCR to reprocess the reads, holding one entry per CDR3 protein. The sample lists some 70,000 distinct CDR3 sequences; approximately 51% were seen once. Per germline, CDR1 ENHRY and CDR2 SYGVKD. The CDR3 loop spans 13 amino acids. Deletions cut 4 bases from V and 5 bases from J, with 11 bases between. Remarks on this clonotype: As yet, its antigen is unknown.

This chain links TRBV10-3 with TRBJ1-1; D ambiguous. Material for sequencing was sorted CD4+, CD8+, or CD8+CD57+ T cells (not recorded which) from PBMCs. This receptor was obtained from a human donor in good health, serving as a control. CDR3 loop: CAISAAGGTEAFF. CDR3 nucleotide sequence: TGTGCCATCAGTGCAGCCGGTGGGACTGAAGCTTTCTTT.